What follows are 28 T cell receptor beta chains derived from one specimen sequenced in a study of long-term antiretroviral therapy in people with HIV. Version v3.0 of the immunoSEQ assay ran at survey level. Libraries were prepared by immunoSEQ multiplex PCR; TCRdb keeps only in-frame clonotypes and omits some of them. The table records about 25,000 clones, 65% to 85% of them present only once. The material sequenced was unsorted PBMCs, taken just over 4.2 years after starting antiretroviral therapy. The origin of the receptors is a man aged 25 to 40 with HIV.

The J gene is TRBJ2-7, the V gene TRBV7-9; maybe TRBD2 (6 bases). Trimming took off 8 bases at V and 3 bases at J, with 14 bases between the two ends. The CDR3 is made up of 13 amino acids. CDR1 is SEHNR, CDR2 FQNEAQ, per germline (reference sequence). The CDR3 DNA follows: TGTGCCAGCGGGGGGTCCCGACTCTACGAGCAGTACTTC. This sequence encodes CASGGSRLYEQYF. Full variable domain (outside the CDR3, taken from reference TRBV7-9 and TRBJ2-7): DTGVSQNPRHKITKRGQNVTFRCDPISEHNRLYWYRQTLGQGPEFLTYFQNEAQLEKSRLLSDRFSAERPKGSFSTLEIQRTEQGDSAMYLCASGGSRLYEQYFGPGTRLTVT.

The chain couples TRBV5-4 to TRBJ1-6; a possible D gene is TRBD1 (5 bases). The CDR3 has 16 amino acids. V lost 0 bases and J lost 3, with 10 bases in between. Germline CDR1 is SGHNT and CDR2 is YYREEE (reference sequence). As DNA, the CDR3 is TGTGCCAGCAGCTTGGGGGGGTCCGGCTATAATTCACCCCTCCACTTT. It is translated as CASSLGGSGYNSPLHF.

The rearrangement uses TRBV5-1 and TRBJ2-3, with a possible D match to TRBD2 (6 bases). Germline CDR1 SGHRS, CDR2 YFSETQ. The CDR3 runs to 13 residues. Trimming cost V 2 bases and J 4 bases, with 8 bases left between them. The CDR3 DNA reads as TGCGCCAGCAGCTTTCGGGGGTCAGATACGCAGTATTTT. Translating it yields CASSFRGSDTQYF.

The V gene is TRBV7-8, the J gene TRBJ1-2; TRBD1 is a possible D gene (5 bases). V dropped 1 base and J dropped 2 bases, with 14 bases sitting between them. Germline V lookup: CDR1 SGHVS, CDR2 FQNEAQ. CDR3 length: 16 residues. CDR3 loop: CASSLVMEGSNYGYTF. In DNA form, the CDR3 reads TGTGCCAGCAGCTTAGTGATGGAGGGGTCAAACTATGGCTACACCTTC.

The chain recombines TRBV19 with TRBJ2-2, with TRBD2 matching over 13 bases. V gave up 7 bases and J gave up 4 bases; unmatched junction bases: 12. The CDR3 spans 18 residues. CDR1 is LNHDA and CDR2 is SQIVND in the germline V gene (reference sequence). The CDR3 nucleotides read TGTGCCAGTACCCCCTGGACTAGCGGGGGAGGTGGCACCGGGGAGCTGTTTTTT. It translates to CASTPWTSGGGGTGELFF.

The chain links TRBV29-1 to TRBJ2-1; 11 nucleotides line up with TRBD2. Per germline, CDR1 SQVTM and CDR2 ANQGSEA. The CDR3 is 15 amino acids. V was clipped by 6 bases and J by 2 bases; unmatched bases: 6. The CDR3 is CSVYVSGRAYNEQFF. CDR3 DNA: TGCAGCGTCTACGTTAGCGGGAGGGCCTACAATGAGCAGTTCTTC.

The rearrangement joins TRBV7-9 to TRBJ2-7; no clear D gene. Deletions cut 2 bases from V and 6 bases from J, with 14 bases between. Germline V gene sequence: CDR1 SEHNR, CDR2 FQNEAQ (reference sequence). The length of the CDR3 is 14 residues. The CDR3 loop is CASSLYPLGGEQYF. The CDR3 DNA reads TGTGCCAGCAGCTTATATCCCCTAGGCGGCGAGCAGTACTTC.

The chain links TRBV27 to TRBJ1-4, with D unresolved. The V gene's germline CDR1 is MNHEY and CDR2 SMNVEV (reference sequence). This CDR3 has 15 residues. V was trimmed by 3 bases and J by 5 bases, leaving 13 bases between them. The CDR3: CASSLVGVKNEKLFF. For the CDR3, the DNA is TGTGCCAGCAGTTTGGTCGGGGTGAAAAATGAAAAACTGTTTTTT.

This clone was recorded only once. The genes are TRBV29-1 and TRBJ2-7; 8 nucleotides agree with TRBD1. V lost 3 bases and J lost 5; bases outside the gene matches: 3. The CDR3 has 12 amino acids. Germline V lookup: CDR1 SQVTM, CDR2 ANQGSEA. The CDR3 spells CSVDQGANEQYF. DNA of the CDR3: TGCAGCGTTGACCAGGGGGCCAACGAGCAGTACTTC.

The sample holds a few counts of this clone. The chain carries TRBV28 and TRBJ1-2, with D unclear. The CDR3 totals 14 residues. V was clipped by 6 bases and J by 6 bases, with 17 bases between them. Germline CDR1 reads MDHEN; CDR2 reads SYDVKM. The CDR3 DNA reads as TGTGCCAGCAGATTGTCGGACCGTGTCGATGGCTACACCTTC. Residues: CASRLSDRVDGYTF.

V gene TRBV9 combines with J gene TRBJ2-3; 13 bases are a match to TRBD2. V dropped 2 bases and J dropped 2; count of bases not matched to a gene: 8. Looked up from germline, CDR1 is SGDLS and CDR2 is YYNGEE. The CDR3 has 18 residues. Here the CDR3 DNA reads TGTGCCAGCAGCGTCACTAGCGGGGGGGCTGTTAACACAGATACGCAGTATTTT. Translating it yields CASSVTSGGAVNTDTQYF.

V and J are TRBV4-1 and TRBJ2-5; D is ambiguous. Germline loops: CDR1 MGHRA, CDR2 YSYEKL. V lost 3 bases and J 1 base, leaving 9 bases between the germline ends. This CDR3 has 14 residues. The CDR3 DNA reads TGCGCCAGCAGCCATCCTGCGGTCCAAGAGACCCAGTACTTC. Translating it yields CASSHPAVQETQYF.

CDR3 bases: TGTGCCAGCAGCCCCAACGGGGCCGAGCAGTACTTC. Its protein is CASSPNGAEQYF. The rearrangement links TRBV7-9 to TRBJ2-7; D is possibly TRBD1 or TRBD2 (5 bases each). There are 12 residues in the CDR3. The germline CDR1 and CDR2 sequences are SEHNR and FQNEAQ (reference sequence). V was cut by 5 bases and J by 6 bases, with 11 bases left in between.

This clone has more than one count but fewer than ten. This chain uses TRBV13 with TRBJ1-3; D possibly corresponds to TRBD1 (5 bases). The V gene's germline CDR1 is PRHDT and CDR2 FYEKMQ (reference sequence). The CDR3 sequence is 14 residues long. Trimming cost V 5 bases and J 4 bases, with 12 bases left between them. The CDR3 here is CASSRQSLGNTIYF. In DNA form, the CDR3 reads TGTGCCAGCAGCAGACAGAGCCTGGGAAACACCATATATTTT.

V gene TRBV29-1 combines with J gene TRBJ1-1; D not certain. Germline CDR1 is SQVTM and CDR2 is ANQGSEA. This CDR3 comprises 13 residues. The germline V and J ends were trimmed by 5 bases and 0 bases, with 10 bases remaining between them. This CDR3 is CSVLRILNTEAFF. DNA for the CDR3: TGCAGCGTTCTACGGATTTTGAACACTGAAGCTTTCTTT.

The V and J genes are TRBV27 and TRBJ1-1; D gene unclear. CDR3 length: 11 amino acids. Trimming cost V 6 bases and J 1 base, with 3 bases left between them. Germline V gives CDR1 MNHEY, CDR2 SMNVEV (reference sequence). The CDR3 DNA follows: TGTGCCAGCAGGGCGAACACTGAAGCTTTCTTT. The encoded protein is CASRANTEAFF.

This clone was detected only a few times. The DNA of the CDR3 is TGTGCCAGCAGCCCCCCGACTAGCGGGAACACCGGGGAGCTGTTTTTT. Protein sequence: CASSPPTSGNTGELFF. The rearrangement joins TRBV7-3 to TRBJ2-2; 9 bases align to TRBD2. Germline V gene data show CDR1 as SGHTA and CDR2 as FQGTGA. Losses at the gene ends were 5 bases for V and 1 base for J; bases not matched to a gene: 5. CDR3 size: 16 residues.

CDR3 region: CASTPDSEETQYF. The CDR3 DNA follows: TGTGCCAGCACCCCGGACAGCGAAGAGACCCAGTACTTC. The V call is TRBV9, the J call TRBJ2-5; TRBD1 is a possible D gene (6 bases). Germline loops: CDR1 SGDLS, CDR2 YYNGEE. This CDR3 has 13 residues. Trimming removed 6 bases at V and 3 bases at J, with 12 bases between.

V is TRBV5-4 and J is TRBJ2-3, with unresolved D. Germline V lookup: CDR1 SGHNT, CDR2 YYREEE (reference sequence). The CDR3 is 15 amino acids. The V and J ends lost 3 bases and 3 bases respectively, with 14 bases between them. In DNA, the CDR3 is TGTGCCAGCAGCTCCGGAAAGGGAAGAACAGATACGCAGTATTTT. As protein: CASSSGKGRTDTQYF.

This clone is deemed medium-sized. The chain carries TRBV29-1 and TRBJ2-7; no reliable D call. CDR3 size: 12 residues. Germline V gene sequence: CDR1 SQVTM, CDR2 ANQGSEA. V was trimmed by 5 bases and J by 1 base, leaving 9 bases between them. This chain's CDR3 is CSVRTDSYEQYF. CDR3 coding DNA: TGCAGCGTTCGGACGGATTCCTACGAGCAGTACTTC.

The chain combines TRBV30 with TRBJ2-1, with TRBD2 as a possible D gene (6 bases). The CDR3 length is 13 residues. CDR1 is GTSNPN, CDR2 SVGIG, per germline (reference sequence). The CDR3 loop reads CALGRGNMNEQFF. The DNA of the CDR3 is TGTGCGTTGGGGCGGGGTAATATGAATGAGCAGTTCTTC.

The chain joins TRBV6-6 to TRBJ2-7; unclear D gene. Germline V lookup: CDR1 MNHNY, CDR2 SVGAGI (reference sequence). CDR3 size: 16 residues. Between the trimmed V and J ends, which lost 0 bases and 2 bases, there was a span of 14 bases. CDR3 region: CASSYSSVDGTYEQYF. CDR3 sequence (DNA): TGTGCCAGCAGTTACTCGAGTGTCGACGGTACCTACGAGCAGTACTTC.

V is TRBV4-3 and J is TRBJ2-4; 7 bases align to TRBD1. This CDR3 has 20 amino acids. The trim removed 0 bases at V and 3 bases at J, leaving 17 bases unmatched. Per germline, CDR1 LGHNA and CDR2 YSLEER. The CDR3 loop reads CASSQDLTGASMMGKNIQYF. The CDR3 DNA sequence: TGCGCCAGCAGCCAAGATCTTACAGGGGCCTCCATGATGGGCAAAAACATTCAGTACTTC.

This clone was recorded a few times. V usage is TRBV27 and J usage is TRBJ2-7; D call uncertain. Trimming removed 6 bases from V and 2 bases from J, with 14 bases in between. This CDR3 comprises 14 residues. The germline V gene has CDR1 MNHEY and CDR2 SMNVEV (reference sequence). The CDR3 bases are TGTGCCAGCAGCAAACAGCCCGAAGCCTACGAGCAGTACTTC. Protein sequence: CASSKQPEAYEQYF.

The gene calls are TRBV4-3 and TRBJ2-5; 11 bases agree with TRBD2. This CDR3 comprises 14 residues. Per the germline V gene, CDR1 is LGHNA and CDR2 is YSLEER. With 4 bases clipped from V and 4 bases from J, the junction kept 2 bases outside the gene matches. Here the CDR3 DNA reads TGCGCCAGCAGCCTTGGACTAGCGGGAGAGACCCAGTACTTC. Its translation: CASSLGLAGETQYF.

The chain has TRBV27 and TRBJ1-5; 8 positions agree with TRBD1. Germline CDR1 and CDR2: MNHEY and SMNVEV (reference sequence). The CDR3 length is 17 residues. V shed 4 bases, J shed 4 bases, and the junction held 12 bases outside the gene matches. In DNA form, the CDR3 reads TGTGCCAGCAGTTCTGGTTGGGGGACAGGAATAAATCAGCCCCAGCATTTT. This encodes CASSSGWGTGINQPQHF.

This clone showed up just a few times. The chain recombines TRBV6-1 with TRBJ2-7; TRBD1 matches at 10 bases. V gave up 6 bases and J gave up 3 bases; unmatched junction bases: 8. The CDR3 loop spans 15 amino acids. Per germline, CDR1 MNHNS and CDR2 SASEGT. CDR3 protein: CASSTLTGGIYEQYF. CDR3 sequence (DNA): TGTGCCAGCAGCACATTGACAGGGGGCATCTACGAGCAGTACTTC.

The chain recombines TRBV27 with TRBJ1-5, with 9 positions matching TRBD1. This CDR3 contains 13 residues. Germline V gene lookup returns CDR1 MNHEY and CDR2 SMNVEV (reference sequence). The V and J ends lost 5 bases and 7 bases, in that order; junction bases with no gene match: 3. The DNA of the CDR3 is TGTGCCAGCAGTACAGGGGGCAGGCAGCCCCAGCATTTT. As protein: CASSTGGRQPQHF.